The T cell receptor (beta chain) under discussion was sequenced for a study of blood T cell repertoires in COVID-19. Study-wide context: Sites in the United States, Italy and Spain provided acute and convalescent COVID-19 samples. PBMCs, B-cell-depleted T cells, or T cells provided the cDNA or gDNA that made up the material.

Clones were sequenced by immunoSEQ multiplex PCR, and TCRdb holds only the in-frame ones, with some missing. The sample includes approximately 350,000 clones, around 86% of them seen just once. With 4 bases clipped from V and 4 bases from J, the junction kept 13 bases outside the gene matches. Germline CDR1 reads LNHDA; CDR2 reads SQIVND (reference sequence). This CDR3 contains 16 residues. This rearrangement joins TRBV19 to TRBJ2-7, with 7 positions matching TRBD1. The clonotype was recovered from a woman in her 50s who had recovered from COVID-19. The sample consisted of PBMCs or T cells enriched from blood (not recorded which). In DNA, the CDR3 is TGTGCCAGTAGTAGCAACCTACGACAGGGAAAGTACGAGCAGTACTTC. This gives the protein CASSSNLRQGKYEQYF.